Presented here are 11 T cell receptor beta chains from one specimen sequenced in a study of T cell responses to AZD1222 COVID-19 vaccine. Here immunoSEQ multiplex PCR was the method, and the copy in TCRdb shows in-frame clones only, minus some. The top ten hold approximately 1.3% of the sample, which has approximately 110,000 clones, 92% seen once. The starting material was peripheral blood, obtained on day 0 of AZD1222 vaccination. These receptors all come from an adult in good health.

The gene calls are TRBV27 and TRBJ1-2; 7 bases fit TRBD1. Germline CDR1 reads MNHEY; CDR2 reads SMNVEV (reference sequence). With V trimmed by 4 bases and J by 7 bases, 6 bases remained unmatched. The CDR3 covers 13 residues. The CDR3 DNA is TGTGCCAGCAGTTGGGGGGACAGAACTGGCTACACCTTC. Translating gives CASSWGDRTGYTF.

The chain employs TRBV19 and TRBJ2-7; 8 positions match TRBD2. Germline lookup yields CDR1 LNHDA and CDR2 SQIVND (reference sequence). The V segment lost 4 bases and the J segment 1 base; nucleotides outside the gene matches: 6. The CDR3 covers 15 residues. CDR3 DNA sequence: TGTGCCAGTAGTAGGTCGTTAGCGGGGTCCTACGAGCAGTACTTC. Its protein product is CASSRSLAGSYEQYF. The complete variable domain, with remaining parts taken from reference TRBV19 and TRBJ2-7, reads DGGITQSPKYLFRKEGQNVTLSCEQNLNHDAMYWYRQDPGQGLRLIYYSQIVNDFQKGDIAEGYSVSREKKESFPLTVTSAQKNPTAFYLCASSRSLAGSYEQYFGPGTRLTVT.

The V call is TRBV18, the J call TRBJ2-5; 9 bases align to TRBD1. The CDR3 is made up of 15 amino acids. Germline V CDR1 and CDR2: KGHSH, LQKENI. The ends lost 8 bases at V and 4 bases at J; junction bases unmatched: 11. CDR3 loop: CASGPRDRVGETQYF. The CDR3, as DNA: TGTGCCAGCGGACCTCGGGACAGGGTTGGAGAGACCCAGTACTTC.

The J gene is TRBJ2-2, the V gene TRBV3-1 (or the pseudogene TRBV3-2); 12 bases agree with TRBD2. The length of the CDR3 is 15 residues. Per the germline V gene, CDR1 is LGHDT and CDR2 is YNNKEL (reference sequence). V dropped 2 bases and J dropped 9; count of bases not matched to a gene: 4. CDR3 sequence: CASSQLAGGPRELFF. As DNA, the CDR3 is TGTGCCAGCAGCCAACTAGCGGGGGGGCCGCGGGAGCTGTTTTTT.

In DNA form, the CDR3 reads TGTGCCAGCTCGTTAGGTAACATACTGAACACTGAAGCTTTCTTT. Protein: CASSLGNILNTEAFF. The chain has TRBV7-9 and TRBJ1-1, with unresolved D. Trimming cost V 8 bases and J 0 bases, with 16 bases left between them. The germline V gene has CDR1 SEHNR and CDR2 FQNEAQ (reference sequence). There are 15 residues in the CDR3. Using reference TRBV7-9 and TRBJ1-1 for the parts outside the CDR3, the full variable domain is DTGVSQNPRHKITKRGQNVTFRCDPISEHNRLYWYRQTLGQGPEFLTYFQNEAQLEKSRLLSDRFSAERPKGSFSTLEIQRTEQGDSAMYLCASSLGNILNTEAFFGQGTRLTVV.

This chain connects TRBV7-2 to TRBJ2-4; 8 nucleotides line up with TRBD1. Germline assignment: CDR1 SGHTA and CDR2 FQGNSA. The CDR3 covers 14 residues. The V segment lost 5 bases and the J segment 7 bases; nucleotides outside the gene matches: 7. The CDR3 DNA reads as TGTGCCAGCAGCGGGTCTAGACAGGGGAACATTCAGTACTTC. Its protein product is CASSGSRQGNIQYF.

This chain links TRBV9 with TRBJ2-1; 8 positions match TRBD2. The germline V gene has CDR1 SGDLS and CDR2 YYNGEE. After removal of 0 bases from V and 7 bases from J, the junction contained 6 bases not matched to a gene. The CDR3 has 15 residues. In DNA, the CDR3 is TGTGCCAGCAGCGTAGCGAGCGGGGGAGGGAATGAGCAGTTCTTC. This gives the protein CASSVASGGGNEQFF.

This sequence joins TRBV12-3 or TRBV12-4 and TRBJ1-1; D uncertain. The CDR3 spans 13 residues. Trimming removed 3 bases at V and 1 base at J, with 6 bases between. This CDR3 is CASSFDQNTEAFF. The CDR3 DNA is TGTGCCAGCAGTTTTGACCAGAACACTGAAGCTTTCTTT.

The chain recombines TRBV18 with TRBJ1-1, with 7 bases lining up with TRBD1. Per the germline V gene, CDR1 is KGHSH and CDR2 is LQKENI. The trim removed 0 bases at V and 4 bases at J, leaving 5 bases unmatched. There are 15 residues in the CDR3. DNA of the CDR3: TGTGCCAGCTCACCACCGAGACAGGGTTCCACTGAAGCTTTCTTT. Its translation: CASSPPRQGSTEAFF.

The chain is built from TRBV3-1 (or the pseudogene TRBV3-2) and TRBJ1-1, with 9 positions matching TRBD1. V gave up 4 bases and J gave up 5 bases; unmatched junction bases: 5. The CDR3 length is 14 residues. Germline V lookup: CDR1 LGHDT, CDR2 YNNKEL (reference sequence). Here the CDR3 reads CASSPGQGWTEAFF. The CDR3 DNA is TGTGCCAGCAGCCCCGGACAGGGGTGGACTGAAGCTTTCTTT.

The J gene is TRBJ2-5, the V gene TRBV7-6; D unresolved. Germline V gene lookup returns CDR1 SGHVS and CDR2 FNYEAQ. The CDR3 covers 12 residues. V gave up 1 base and J gave up 2 bases, with 2 bases separating them. This chain's CDR3 is CASSLEQETQYF. The CDR3 DNA reads as TGTGCCAGCAGCTTAGAACAAGAGACCCAGTACTTC.